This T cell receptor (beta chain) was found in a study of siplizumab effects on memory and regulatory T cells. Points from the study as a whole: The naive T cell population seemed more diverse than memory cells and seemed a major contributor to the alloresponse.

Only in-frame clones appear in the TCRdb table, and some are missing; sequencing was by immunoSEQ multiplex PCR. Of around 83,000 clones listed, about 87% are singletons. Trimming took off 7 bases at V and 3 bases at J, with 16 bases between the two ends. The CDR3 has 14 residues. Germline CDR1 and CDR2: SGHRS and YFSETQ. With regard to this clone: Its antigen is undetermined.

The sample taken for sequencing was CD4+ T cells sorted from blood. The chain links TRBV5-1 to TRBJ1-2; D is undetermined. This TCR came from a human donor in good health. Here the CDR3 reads CASAADARDYGYTF. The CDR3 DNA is TGCGCCAGCGCTGCGGACGCCCGGGACTATGGCTACACCTTC.